The 20 T cell receptor beta chains presented below share a single source sample, sequenced in a study of T-cell reconstitution after alpha-beta-depleted transplantation in children. The authors prepared the TCRbeta library with unique molecular identifiers. TCRdb re-called the PCR reads through MiXCR, storing one row per CDR3 protein. The sample has 500,000 or so distinct CDR3 sequences, approximately 29% seen once. The sample here was PBMCs from the stem cell graft donor, taken from the stem cell graft. All receptors come from a human donor who donated a stem cell graft to a child with aplastic anemia.

This clonotype has a handful of counts. The CDR3 protein is CASSLGGVKTDTQYF. The DNA of the CDR3 is TGTGCCAGCAGTTTGGGGGGAGTAAAGACAGATACGCAGTATTTT. The rearrangement uses TRBV12-3 or TRBV12-4 and TRBJ2-3, with D maybe TRBD2 (6 bases). V was clipped by 3 bases and J by 3 bases, with 13 bases between them. The length of the CDR3 is 15 residues.

This clonotype was counted at least ten times. Germline and junction disagree at one end, which may indicate a read error. This chain joins TRBV7-2 and TRBJ2-7, with 12 positions matching TRBD2. The CDR3 spans 13 residues. Germline CDR1 SGHTA, CDR2 FQGNSA. The DNA for the CDR3 is TGTGCCAGCAGCTTTCCTAGCGGGAGGGCCCTCGACTTC. Encoded protein: CASSFPSGRALDF.

V and J are TRBV12-3 or TRBV12-4 and TRBJ2-1; 9 bases agree with TRBD1. The CDR3 has 15 amino acids. V trimming: 7 bases; J trimming: 3 bases; junction bases outside the gene matches: 7. In DNA, the CDR3 is TGTGCCAGCACTGACGGGACAGGGCTCTACAATGAGCAGTTCTTC. It translates to CASTDGTGLYNEQFF.

The V call is TRBV4-3, the J call TRBJ2-1, with D possibly being TRBD2 (5 bases). The CDR3 sequence is 13 residues long. V was shortened by 0 bases and J by 9 bases, with 9 bases between the two germline ends. Germline CDR1 LGHNA, CDR2 YSLEER. CDR3 in amino acids: CASSQERVGEQFF. The CDR3 coding sequence is TGCGCCAGCAGCCAAGAGAGGGTGGGTGAGCAGTTCTTC.

The chain carries TRBV2 and TRBJ1-1, with 7 bases matching TRBD1. The CDR3 sequence is 13 residues long. J was trimmed by 4 bases and V by 8 bases; bases with no gene match: 7. Germline V gene lookup returns CDR1 SNHLY and CDR2 FYNNEI. CDR3 in DNA: TGTGCCAGCTCAGAGGGGGCGAGCACTGAAGCTTTCTTT. Its protein product is CASSEGASTEAFF.

V usage is TRBV20-1 and J usage is TRBJ2-7; 8 positions match TRBD2. CDR1 DFQATT and CDR2 SNEGSKA come from the germline V gene (reference sequence). There are 16 residues in the CDR3. After removal of 0 bases from V and 7 bases from J, the junction contained 14 bases not matched to a gene. CDR3 bases: TGCAGTGCTAGAGATGAACTAGCGGTTATCTACAATGAGCAGTACTTC. It encodes CSARDELAVIYNEQYF.

V is TRBV19 and J is TRBJ2-1; 9 bases fit TRBD2. V shed 1 base, J shed 4 bases, and the junction held 2 bases outside the gene matches. This CDR3 is built from 15 residues. Germline CDR1 reads LNHDA; CDR2 reads SQIVND (reference sequence). This CDR3 is CASSIGLAEYNEQFF. The CDR3 bases are TGTGCCAGTAGTATAGGACTAGCGGAATACAATGAGCAGTTCTTC.

V gene TRBV27 combines with J gene TRBJ1-2; the D is unclear. Trimming removed 5 bases from V and 4 bases from J, with 14 bases in between. The CDR3 spans 14 residues. Germline CDR1 is MNHEY and CDR2 is SMNVEV (reference sequence). As DNA, the CDR3 is TGTGCCAGCAGTCCCTCCGTTGTGGGCTATGGCTACACCTTC. The encoded protein is CASSPSVVGYGYTF.

In this sample, this clonotype turned up many times. This sequence joins TRBV7-2 and TRBJ2-1; TRBD2 might be the D (6 bases). The CDR3 runs 16 residues. Germline V gene sequence: CDR1 SGHTA, CDR2 FQGNSA. The germline V and J ends were trimmed by 5 bases and 10 bases, with 24 bases remaining between them. The CDR3 loop is CASSPSGAGGSREQFF. In nucleotides, the CDR3 is TGTGCCAGCAGCCCTTCCGGAGCGGGTGGGAGTAGGGAGCAGTTCTTC.

In this sample, this clonotype turned up a few times. The genes are TRBV12-3 or TRBV12-4 and TRBJ2-4, with D perhaps matching TRBD1 (5 bases). The length of the CDR3 is 12 residues. V was cut by 3 bases and J by 6 bases, with 6 bases left in between. The chain's CDR3 is CASSFDRNIQYF. The CDR3 DNA sequence: TGTGCCAGCAGTTTTGACAGAAACATTCAGTACTTC.

The sample holds a few counts of this clonotype. The chain couples TRBV5-1 to TRBJ2-2; the D gene is possibly TRBD2 (5 bases). Germline loops: CDR1 SGHRS, CDR2 YFSETQ. The CDR3 extends over 13 amino acids. The V end was cut by 0 bases, the J end by 8 bases, with 8 bases between. For the CDR3, the DNA is TGCGCCAGCAGCTTGGTTCGGGATGGGGAGCTGTTTTTT. Amino acid sequence: CASSLVRDGELFF.

This clonotype was detected a few times. This chain links TRBV12-3 or TRBV12-4 with TRBJ2-2; D remains unclear. V lost 3 bases and J lost 5, with 10 bases in between. The CDR3 sequence is 14 residues long. The CDR3 DNA sequence: TGTGCCAGCAGTTTCACGGACGGGACCGGGGAGCTGTTTTTT. It is translated as CASSFTDGTGELFF.

This clonotype was recorded a few times. This chain uses TRBV20-1 with TRBJ2-1; D is unclear. Germline CDR1 DFQATT, CDR2 SNEGSKA (reference sequence). V was shortened by 0 bases and J by 4 bases, with 13 bases between the two germline ends. This CDR3 region has 15 residues. The CDR3 loop reads CSARERKDFYNEQFF. CDR3 DNA: TGCAGTGCTAGAGAGCGCAAAGACTTTTACAATGAGCAGTTCTTC.

This clonotype was observed a handful of times. This chain connects TRBV7-9 to TRBJ2-1; maybe TRBD1 (5 bases). The CDR3 length is 12 residues. Germline lookup yields CDR1 SEHNR and CDR2 FQNEAQ (reference sequence). V was shortened by 5 bases and J by 8 bases, with 10 bases between the two germline ends. CDR3 in DNA: TGTGCCAGCAGCCCTCAGGGCTATGAGCAGTTCTTC. This codes for CASSPQGYEQFF.

This clonotype was detected many times. The V call is TRBV6-4, the J call TRBJ2-3; D perhaps matches TRBD2 (5 bases). The CDR3 is 15 residues long. Looked up from germline, CDR1 is MRHNA and CDR2 is SNTAGT. V shed 2 bases and J shed 0 bases, with 9 bases lying between them. The CDR3 nucleotides read TGTGCCAGCAGTGACGGGAGTTCTAGCACAGATACGCAGTATTTT. It yields the protein CASSDGSSSTDTQYF.

The chain is built from TRBV10-3 and TRBJ2-7; a weak D match, TRBD2 (6 bases). Germline V lookup: CDR1 ENHRY, CDR2 SYGVKD. The CDR3 loop spans 13 amino acids. Trimming pared 4 bases from V and 3 bases from J, leaving 10 bases between. The chain's CDR3 is CAISAGENYEQYF. CDR3 sequence (DNA): TGTGCCATCAGTGCGGGGGAAAACTACGAGCAGTACTTC.

This clonotype was observed a handful of times. V and J are TRBV7-8 and TRBJ1-1; the D gene is possibly TRBD1 (5 bases). Deletions cut 3 bases from V and 1 base from J, with 9 bases between. Germline-derived CDR1 and CDR2 are SGHVS and FQNEAQ. This CDR3 has 14 residues. The CDR3, as DNA: TGTGCCAGCAGCTTCAAGGGGACGAACACTGAAGCTTTCTTT. Translated: CASSFKGTNTEAFF.

V usage is TRBV20-1 and J usage is TRBJ2-2, with TRBD2 matching 14 bases. The CDR3 length is 17 residues. Trimming took 4 bases from V and 5 from J; bases not matched to a gene: 9. Germline values: CDR1 DFQATT, CDR2 SNEGSKA (reference sequence). In DNA form, the CDR3 reads TGCAGTGCTAACCGAGGACTAGCGGGAGGATCGACCGGGGAGCTGTTTTTT. Residues: CSANRGLAGGSTGELFF.

This clonotype was seen a handful of times. CDR3 DNA sequence: TGCAGCGTTTCGGACAGGGAGCAGTACTTC. It translates to CSVSDREQYF. The V gene is TRBV29-1, the J gene TRBJ2-7; 7 bases are shared with TRBD1. The CDR3 length is 10 residues. CDR1 and CDR2 (germline): SQVTM, ANQGSEA. Trimming removed 5 bases from V and 7 bases from J; junction bases left unmatched: 2.

This clonotype has a handful of counts. This chain connects TRBV20-1 to TRBJ2-3, with TRBD2 matching over 9 bases. The V and J ends lost 3 bases and 8 bases, in that order; junction bases with no gene match: 12. The CDR3 extends over 15 amino acids. Germline CDR1 is DFQATT and CDR2 is SNEGSKA (reference sequence). CDR3 sequence reads: CSASMTSGPRGTQYF. Here the CDR3 DNA reads TGCAGTGCTAGTATGACTAGCGGTCCGCGGGGTACGCAGTATTTT.